The text below deals with one T cell receptor beta chain. No antigen is known for it. The authors split each subset's genomic DNA evenly across several immunoSEQ plates. Study processing details: ImmunoSEQ sequences covered only the junction and lacked quality scores; filtering therefore differed. Assay used: immunoSEQ multiplex PCR; TCRdb lists only in-frame clones, some missing. The D gene and trimming were derived from the DNA, and the V and J assignments and clone size from that table. The table has some 1.4 million clones, over 95% seen once; the top ten hold roughly 1.2%. This sample is drawn from a study of shared clonotypes between healthy human individuals. General observations from the study: Larger estimated richness was generally seen in naive subsets than in memory subsets.

Germline V gene data show CDR1 as SGHAT and CDR2 as FQNNGV. The CDR3 consists of 15 residues. V was pared by 1 base and J by 5 bases, with 3 bases of the junction left unmatched. All donors were Caucasian adults living in Nashville, Tennessee. This TCR was recovered from a man aged 25 to 45 in good health. The chain is built from TRBV11-2 and TRBJ2-1; 9 bases fit TRBD2. Sequencing was performed on naive CD4+ T cells sorted from blood. As to subset: CD45RA+ positively selected. The CDR3 sequence is CASSLGGRANNEQFF. CDR3 nucleotides: TGTGCCAGCAGCTTAGGCGGGAGGGCCAACAATGAGCAGTTCTTC.